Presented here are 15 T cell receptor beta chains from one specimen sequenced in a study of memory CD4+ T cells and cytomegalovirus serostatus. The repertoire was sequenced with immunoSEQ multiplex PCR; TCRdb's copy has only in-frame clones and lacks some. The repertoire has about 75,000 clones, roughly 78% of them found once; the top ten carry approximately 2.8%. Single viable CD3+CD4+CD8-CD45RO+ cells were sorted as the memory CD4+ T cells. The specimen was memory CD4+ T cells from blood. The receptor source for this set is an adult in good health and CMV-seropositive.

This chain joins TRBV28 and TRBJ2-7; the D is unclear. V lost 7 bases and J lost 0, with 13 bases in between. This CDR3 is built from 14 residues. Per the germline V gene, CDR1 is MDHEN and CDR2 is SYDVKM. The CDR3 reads CASTLDRTSYEQYF. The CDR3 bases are TGTGCCAGCACCCTAGACCGGACCTCCTACGAGCAGTACTTC.

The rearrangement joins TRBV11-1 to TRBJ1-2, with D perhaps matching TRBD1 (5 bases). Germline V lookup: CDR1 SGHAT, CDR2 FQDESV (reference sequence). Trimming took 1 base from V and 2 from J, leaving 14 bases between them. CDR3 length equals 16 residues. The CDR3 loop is CASSLGMGPLNYGYTF. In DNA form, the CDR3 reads TGTGCCAGCAGCTTAGGAATGGGACCGCTCAACTATGGCTACACCTTC.

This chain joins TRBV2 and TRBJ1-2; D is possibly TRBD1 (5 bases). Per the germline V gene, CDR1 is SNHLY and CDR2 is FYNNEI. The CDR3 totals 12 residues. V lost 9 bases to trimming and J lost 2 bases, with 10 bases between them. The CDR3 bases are TGTGCCAGTACCAGGGTGAACTATGGCTACACCTTC. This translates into CASTRVNYGYTF. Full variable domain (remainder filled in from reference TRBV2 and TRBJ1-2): EPEVTQTPSHQVTQMGQEVILRCVPISNHLYFYWYRQILGQKVEFLVSFYNNEISEKSEIFDDQFSVERPDGSNFTLKIRSTKLEDSAMYFCASTRVNYGYTFGSGTRLTVV.

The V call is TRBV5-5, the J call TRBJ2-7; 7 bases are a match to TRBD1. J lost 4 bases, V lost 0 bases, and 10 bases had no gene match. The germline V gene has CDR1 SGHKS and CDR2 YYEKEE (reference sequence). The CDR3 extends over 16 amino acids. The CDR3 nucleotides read TGTGCCAGCAGCTTGGGACCGACCGGGACAGTGTACGAGCAGTACTTC. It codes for CASSLGPTGTVYEQYF.

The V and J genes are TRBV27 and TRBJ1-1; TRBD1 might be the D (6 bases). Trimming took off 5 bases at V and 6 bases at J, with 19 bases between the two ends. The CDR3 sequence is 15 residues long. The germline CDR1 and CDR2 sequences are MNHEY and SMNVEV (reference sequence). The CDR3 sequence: CASSPRQQTGAEAFF. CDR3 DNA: TGTGCCAGCAGTCCCCGACAGCAGACAGGCGCTGAAGCTTTCTTT.

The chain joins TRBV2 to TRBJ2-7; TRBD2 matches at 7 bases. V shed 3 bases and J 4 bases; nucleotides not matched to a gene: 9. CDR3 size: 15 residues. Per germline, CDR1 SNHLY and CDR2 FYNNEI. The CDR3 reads CASSDPSRGTYEQYF. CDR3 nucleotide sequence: TGTGCCAGCAGTGACCCCTCGCGGGGGACTTACGAGCAGTACTTC. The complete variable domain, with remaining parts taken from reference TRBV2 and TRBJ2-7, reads EPEVTQTPSHQVTQMGQEVILRCVPISNHLYFYWYRQILGQKVEFLVSFYNNEISEKSEIFDDQFSVERPDGSNFTLKIRSTKLEDSAMYFCASSDPSRGTYEQYFGPGTRLTVT.

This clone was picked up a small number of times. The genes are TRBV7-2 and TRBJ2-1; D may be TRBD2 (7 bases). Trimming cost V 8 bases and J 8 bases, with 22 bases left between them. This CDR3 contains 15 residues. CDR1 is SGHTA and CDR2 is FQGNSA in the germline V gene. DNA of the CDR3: TGTGCCAGCTTGAGGGGGGGTGCTCTGGGGCATGAGCAGTTCTTC. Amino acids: CASLRGGALGHEQFF.

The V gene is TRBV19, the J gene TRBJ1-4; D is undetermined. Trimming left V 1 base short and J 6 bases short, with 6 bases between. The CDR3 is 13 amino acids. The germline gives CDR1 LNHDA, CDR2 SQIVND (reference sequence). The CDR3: CASSIVEDEKLFF. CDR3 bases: TGTGCCAGTAGTATAGTTGAGGATGAAAAACTGTTTTTT.

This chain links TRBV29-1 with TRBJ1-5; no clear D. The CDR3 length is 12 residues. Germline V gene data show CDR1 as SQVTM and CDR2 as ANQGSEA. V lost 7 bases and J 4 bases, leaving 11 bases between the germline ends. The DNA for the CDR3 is TGCAGCGCCGACCTGCGGAATCAGCCCCAGCATTTT. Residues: CSADLRNQPQHF.

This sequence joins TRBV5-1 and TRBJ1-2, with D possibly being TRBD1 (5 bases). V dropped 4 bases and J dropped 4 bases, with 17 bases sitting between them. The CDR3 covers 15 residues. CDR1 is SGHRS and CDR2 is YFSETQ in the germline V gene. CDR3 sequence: CASSPQAVSTYGYTF. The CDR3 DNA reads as TGCGCCAGCAGCCCACAGGCGGTTTCGACCTATGGCTACACCTTC.

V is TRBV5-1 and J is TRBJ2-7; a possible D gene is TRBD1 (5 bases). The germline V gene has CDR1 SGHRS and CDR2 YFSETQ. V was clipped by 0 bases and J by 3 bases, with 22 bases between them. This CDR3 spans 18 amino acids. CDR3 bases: TGCGCCAGCAGCTTGGCCCCTTTCGACAGAGTCACGATCTACGAGCAGTACTTC. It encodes CASSLAPFDRVTIYEQYF.

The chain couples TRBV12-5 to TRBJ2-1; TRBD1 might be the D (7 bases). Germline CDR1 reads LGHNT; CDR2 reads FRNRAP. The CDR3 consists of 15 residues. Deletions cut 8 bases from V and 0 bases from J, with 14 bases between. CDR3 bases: TGTGCTAGTCGAGGAGGGGGCAGCTCCTACAATGAGCAGTTCTTC. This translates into CASRGGGSSYNEQFF.

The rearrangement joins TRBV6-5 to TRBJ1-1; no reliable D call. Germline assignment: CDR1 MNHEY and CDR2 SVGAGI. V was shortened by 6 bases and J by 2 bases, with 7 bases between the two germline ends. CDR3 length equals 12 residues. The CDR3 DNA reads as TGTGCCAGCAGCCGAAGCAACACTGAAGCTTTCTTT. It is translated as CASSRSNTEAFF.

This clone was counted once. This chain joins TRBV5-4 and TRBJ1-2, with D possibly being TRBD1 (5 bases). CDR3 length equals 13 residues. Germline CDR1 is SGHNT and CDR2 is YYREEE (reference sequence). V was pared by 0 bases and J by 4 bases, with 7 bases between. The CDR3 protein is CASSLEGPYGYTF. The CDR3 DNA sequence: TGTGCCAGCAGCTTGGAGGGGCCCTATGGCTACACCTTC.

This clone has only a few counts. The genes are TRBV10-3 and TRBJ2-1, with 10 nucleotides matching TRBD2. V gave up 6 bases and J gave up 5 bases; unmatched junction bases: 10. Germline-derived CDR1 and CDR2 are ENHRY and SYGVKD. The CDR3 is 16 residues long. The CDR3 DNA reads TGTGCCATCAGCAGGGGCGGACTAGCGGCCAACAATGAGCAGTTCTTC. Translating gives CAISRGGLAANNEQFF.